The 9 T cell receptor beta chains below come from one sample, sequenced in a study of CD8+CD57+ T cells in acquired aplastic anemia. Patients chosen for sequencing had shown CD8+CD57+ cell expansion by flow cytometry. Profiling that covered TCR beta VDJ and CDR3 relied on genomic DNA as its template. TCRdb called the reads again in MiXCR, with one record for every CDR3 protein. The sample shows approximately 220,000 distinct CDR3 sequences, less than 60% of them seen only once. Material: sorted CD4+, CD8+, or CD8+CD57+ T cells (not recorded which) from PBMCs. The source is a human donor with aplastic anemia.

V gene TRBV7-9 combines with J gene TRBJ2-5; 7 nucleotides align to TRBD2. Trimming cost V 5 bases and J 5 bases; bases outside gene matches: 5. This CDR3 has 13 amino acids. Germline loops: CDR1 SEHNR, CDR2 FQNEAQ (reference sequence). The CDR3 DNA follows: TGTGCCAGCAGCCCGGGGGGTTGGGAGACCCAGTACTTC. Translation gives CASSPGGWETQYF.

The sample holds one count of this clonotype. J is TRBJ1-6 and V is TRBV20-1; tentative D call: TRBD1 (6 bases). The CDR3 runs to 16 residues. Germline lookup yields CDR1 DFQATT and CDR2 SNEGSKA (reference sequence). V was shortened by 5 bases and J by 5 bases, with 19 bases between the two germline ends. CDR3 protein: CSAETGRLANNSPLHF. The CDR3 DNA reads TGCAGTGCTGAGACAGGCCGTTTAGCCAATAATTCACCCCTCCACTTT.

With respect to this clonotype: A single base separates this from a much larger clone, so it may be a read error. The rearrangement joins TRBV6-5 to TRBJ2-1, with TRBD2 matching over 8 bases. This CDR3 contains 14 residues. The germline CDR1 and CDR2 sequences are MNHEY and SVGAGI. The junction had 6 bases not matched to a gene; V was cut back by 5 bases and J by 6 bases. CDR3 residues: CASSVAGPVNEQFF. The CDR3 DNA follows: TGTGCCAGCAGTGTAGCGGGACCAGTCAATGAGCAGTTCTTC.

The chain uses TRBV7-9 and TRBJ1-4, with 7 bases aligning to TRBD1. The germline CDR1 and CDR2 sequences are SEHNR and FQNEAQ (reference sequence). The trim removed 5 bases at V and 10 bases at J, leaving 10 bases unmatched. This CDR3 is 14 amino acids long. In DNA form, the CDR3 reads TGTGCCAGCAGCCCTAGGGGGGCAGGGGGAAAACTGTTTTTT. Amino acid sequence: CASSPRGAGGKLFF. Using reference TRBV7-9 and TRBJ1-4 for the parts outside the CDR3, the full variable domain is DTGVSQNPRHKITKRGQNVTFRCDPISEHNRLYWYRQTLGQGPEFLTYFQNEAQLEKSRLLSDRFSAERPKGSFSTLEIQRTEQGDSAMYLCASSPRGAGGKLFFGSGTQLSVL.

This clonotype came up a few times. V and J are TRBV12-3 or TRBV12-4 and TRBJ2-4; no firm D call. This CDR3 contains 15 residues. Between the trimmed V and J ends, which lost 3 bases and 3 bases, there was a span of 12 bases. CDR3 nucleotide sequence: TGTGCCAGCAGTTTGTCGGACGTACTCAAAAACATTCAGTACTTC. Residues: CASSLSDVLKNIQYF.

The sample holds many counts of this clonotype. The chain employs TRBV11-2 and TRBJ2-7, with TRBD1 identical over 7 bases. Germline CDR1 reads SGHAT; CDR2 reads FQNNGV. The junction had 7 bases not matched to a gene; V was cut back by 4 bases and J by 1 base. The CDR3 loop spans 15 amino acids. DNA for the CDR3: TGTGCCAGCAGCTCCGACAGGGTCGCTTCCTACGAGCAGTACTTC. This gives the protein CASSSDRVASYEQYF.

This clonotype has a count of ten or more. The rearrangement uses TRBV6-5 and TRBJ1-6; a weak D match, TRBD1 (6 bases). CDR1 is MNHEY, CDR2 SVGAGI, per germline. With 6 bases removed from V and 0 bases from J, the gap between germline ends came to 15 bases. This CDR3 has 17 residues. CDR3 sequence reads: CASRRWVGGSYNSPLHF. The DNA of the CDR3 is TGTGCCAGCAGGAGGTGGGTAGGGGGCTCCTATAATTCACCCCTCCACTTT.

The chain recombines TRBV7-2 with TRBJ2-1; 7 bases are a match to TRBD2. Per germline, CDR1 SGHTA and CDR2 FQGNSA. Unmatched junction bases numbered 10, after V lost 5 bases and J lost 0 bases. The CDR3 is 17 residues long. In DNA, the CDR3 is TGTGCCAGCAGCGAATTCTTGGGCGGGAGCTCCTACAATGAGCAGTTCTTC. This gives the protein CASSEFLGGSSYNEQFF.

This clonotype was seen at least ten times. The chain recombines TRBV20-1 with TRBJ2-7, with TRBD1 identical over 7 bases. The germline gives CDR1 DFQATT, CDR2 SNEGSKA (reference sequence). This CDR3 is built from 15 residues. The V segment lost 0 bases and the J segment 2 bases; nucleotides outside the gene matches: 7. CDR3: CSARDVGGLPYEQYF. As DNA, the CDR3 is TGCAGTGCTAGAGATGTAGGGGGCCTCCCCTACGAGCAGTACTTC.